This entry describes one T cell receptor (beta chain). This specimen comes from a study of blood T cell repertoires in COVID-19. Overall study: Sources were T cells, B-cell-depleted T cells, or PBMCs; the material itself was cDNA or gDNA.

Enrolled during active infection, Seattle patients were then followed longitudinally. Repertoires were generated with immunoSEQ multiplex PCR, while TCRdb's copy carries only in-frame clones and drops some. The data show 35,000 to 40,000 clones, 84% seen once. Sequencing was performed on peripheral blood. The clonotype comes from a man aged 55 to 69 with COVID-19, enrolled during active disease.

Written as DNA, the CDR3 is TGTGCCAGCAAAGGTCAGGGTTACGACGAGCAGTACTTC. Protein sequence: CASKGQGYDEQYF. The rearrangement joins TRBV2 to TRBJ2-7; possibly TRBD1 for D (5 bases). The CDR3 sequence is 13 residues long. The V and J ends lost 7 bases and 5 bases respectively, with 15 bases between them. The germline V gene has CDR1 SNHLY and CDR2 FYNNEI.